The clone carrying this T cell receptor beta chain was seen a single time. The source of the sample is a study of shared clonotypes between healthy human individuals. The CDR3 totals 15 residues. V lost 2 bases, J lost 12 bases, and 18 bases lay in between. Germline values: CDR1 SGHNT, CDR2 YYREEE (reference sequence). This table comes from immunoSEQ multiplex PCR, and its TCRdb copy is limited to in-frame clones, with some not included. The sample lists some 470,000 clones; about 79% were seen once. Donors, healthy HIV-negative adults, lacked recent acute infections or vaccinations. The chain employs TRBV5-4 and TRBJ1-6; D might be TRBD1 (5 bases). The clonotype comes from a middle-aged woman in good health. Some clones in this sample may be carry-over from other donors' samples. The source material was PBMCs. Written as DNA, the CDR3 is TGTGCCAGCAGCTTAGACCCCGGCCAGGGTGAACCCCTCCACTTT. Translating gives CASSLDPGQGEPLHF.